One sample yielded the 14 T cell receptor beta chains listed below, sequenced in a study of blood T cell repertoires in COVID-19 (dated by TCRdb to about 2020). The library was prepared using the immunoSEQ multiplex PCR assay. The source is immuneACCESS, and TCRdb retained only in-frame sequences with V and J called. Part of the clones is not carried over; for the studies checked, unresolved V genes explain less than half of this, and the remainder is unexplained. The sample has hundreds of thousands of clones on record, more than 80% of them singletons. About 0.24% of the sample lies in the top ten. Sequencing was done on a sample of peripheral blood. The receptors were gathered from a woman younger than 30 with acute or convalescent COVID-19.

The chain is built from TRBV12-5 and TRBJ2-7; 11 positions match TRBD1. In germline, CDR1 is LGHNT, CDR2 FRNRAP. Trimming at V came to 8 bases and at J to 6 bases, leaving 9 bases not matched to a gene. This CDR3 is built from 14 residues. CDR3 protein: CASFTGTGGLEQYF. The CDR3 DNA follows: TGTGCTAGTTTCACCGGGACAGGGGGACTCGAGCAGTACTTC. Combining the CDR3 with reference TRBV12-5 and TRBJ2-7 gives the whole variable domain DARVTQTPRHKVTEMGQEVTMRCQPILGHNTVFWYRQTMMQGLELLAYFRNRAPLDDSGMPKDRFSAEMPDATLATLKIQPSEPRDSAVYFCASFTGTGGLEQYFGPGTRLTVT.

V gene TRBV2 combines with J gene TRBJ1-5, with D maybe TRBD1 (5 bases). V lost 3 bases and J lost 3, with 9 bases in between. CDR1 SNHLY and CDR2 FYNNEI come from the germline V gene. The CDR3 is 14 amino acids. The CDR3 nucleotides are TGTGCCAGCAGTGAGGGGGGGATCAATCAGCCCCAGCATTTT. Protein sequence: CASSEGGINQPQHF.

This clone was recorded only once. This CDR3 is also generated by other DNA sequences in the sample. The V call is TRBV30, the J call TRBJ1-3; TRBD1 matches 10 bases. The CDR3 is 14 amino acids. Germline V gene lookup returns CDR1 GTSNPN and CDR2 SVGIG (reference sequence). The junction had 3 bases not matched to a gene; V was cut back by 0 bases and J by 7 bases. DNA for the CDR3: TGTGCCTGGAGTGTGGGGACAGGGGAGAACACCATATATTTT. Its translation is CAWSVGTGENTIYF.

In this sample, this clone turned up a few times. The gene calls are TRBV6-2 or TRBV6-3 and TRBJ1-1, with D tentatively TRBD1 (6 bases). This CDR3 is built from 14 residues. Germline V CDR1 and CDR2: MNHEY, SVGEGT. V shed 4 bases and J shed 4 bases, with 13 bases lying between them. CDR3 in amino acids: CASSSEGHRTEAFF. CDR3 in DNA: TGTGCCAGCAGTTCCGAGGGACATCGCACTGAAGCTTTCTTT.

CDR3 bases: TGTGCCAGCAGCTTGGTCGGGACAGTAGACGGGACCCAGTACTTC. This gives the protein CASSLVGTVDGTQYF. This chain connects TRBV7-6 to TRBJ2-5; 7 positions agree with TRBD1. The V gene's germline CDR1 is SGHVS and CDR2 FNYEAQ. Trimming took 3 bases from V and 7 from J; bases not matched to a gene: 11. The CDR3 contains 15 residues.

This chain joins TRBV28 and TRBJ1-4; possible D gene TRBD1, 5 bases. V lost 8 bases, J lost 8 bases, and 15 bases lay in between. CDR1 and CDR2 (germline): MDHEN, SYDVKM. The CDR3 consists of 13 residues. The DNA of the CDR3 is TGTGCCAGCCGTAAATGGGGGGGGGAAAAACTGTTTTTT. Protein product: CASRKWGGEKLFF.

The chain links TRBV9 to TRBJ1-4; no clear D. This CDR3 has 14 residues. The germline V gene encodes CDR1 SGDLS and CDR2 YYNGEE. Trimming took 3 bases from V and 8 from J, leaving 14 bases between them. The CDR3 region is CASSEVGLSEKLFF. DNA of the CDR3: TGTGCCAGCAGCGAGGTGGGCTTAAGCGAAAAACTGTTTTTT.

This rearrangement joins TRBV5-1 to TRBJ2-7; 11 bases map to TRBD1. The V gene's germline CDR1 is SGHRS and CDR2 YFSETQ. This CDR3 region has 14 residues. After removal of 3 bases from V and 3 bases from J, the junction contained 2 bases not matched to a gene. Written as DNA, the CDR3 is TGCGCCAGCAGCTGGACAGGGGGCGACTACGAGCAGTACTTC. It codes for CASSWTGGDYEQYF.

In its sample, this clone was seen a few times. CDR3 sequence reads: CARSSGGEAFF. CDR3 sequence (DNA): TGTGCCCGCAGTTCTGGAGGTGAAGCTTTCTTT. This chain joins TRBV19 and TRBJ1-1; D is uncertain. CDR1 LNHDA and CDR2 SQIVND come from the germline V gene (reference sequence). This CDR3 comprises 11 residues. V was trimmed by 11 bases and J by 7 bases, leaving 14 bases between them.

The rearrangement joins TRBV10-3 to TRBJ2-2; 14 nucleotides align to TRBD2. The CDR3 consists of 20 residues. The germline V gene has CDR1 ENHRY and CDR2 SYGVKD. V gave up 5 bases and J gave up 3 bases; unmatched junction bases: 14. This CDR3 reads CAISFLGLAGGLTDTGELFF. The CDR3 DNA reads as TGTGCCATCAGTTTCTTAGGACTAGCGGGGGGACTTACCGACACCGGGGAGCTGTTTTTT.

The CDR3 nucleotides read TGTGCCACCCGCTCCTCTGGAGCCGGGACAGGGAACACCGGGGAGCTGTTTTTT. Translation gives CATRSSGAGTGNTGELFF. The V call is TRBV10-3, the J call TRBJ2-2, with 8 nucleotides matching TRBD1. The CDR3 length is 18 residues. Trimming took 10 bases from V and 1 from J; bases not matched to a gene: 17. The germline V gene has CDR1 ENHRY and CDR2 SYGVKD.

The chain employs TRBV5-1 and TRBJ2-1, with 10 positions matching TRBD2. V shed 2 bases and J 9 bases; nucleotides not matched to a gene: 8. Germline V gene sequence: CDR1 SGHRS, CDR2 YFSETQ. This CDR3 is built from 15 residues. CDR3 DNA sequence: TGCGCCAGCAGCTTTCTAGCGGGGGTCGACAGTGAGCAGTTCTTC. It is translated as CASSFLAGVDSEQFF.

This chain links TRBV5-1 with TRBJ1-3; D unclear. The germline CDR1 and CDR2 sequences are SGHRS and YFSETQ. The CDR3 consists of 16 residues. V lost 0 bases and J lost 0, with 10 bases in between. CDR3 sequence (DNA): TGCGCCAGCAGCTTGGAATTAGTTGTCTCTGGAAACACCATATATTTT. This gives the protein CASSLELVVSGNTIYF.

V gene TRBV27 combines with J gene TRBJ1-6; 7 bases match TRBD1. The CDR3 length is 15 residues. V shed 8 bases and J 6 bases; nucleotides not matched to a gene: 10. Germline V gene sequence: CDR1 MNHEY, CDR2 SMNVEV (reference sequence). CDR3 loop: CASRAPGQTNSPLHF. The CDR3 region has the DNA TGTGCCAGCCGCGCCCCGGGACAGACTAATTCACCCCTCCACTTT.